These 10 T cell receptor beta chains were all obtained from the same sample, sequenced in a study of blood T cells in healthy people across ages. It was with a sample-barcoded 5' primer and a J-beta primer mix that a second PCR of roughly 6 to 12 cycles was run. A single record per CDR3 protein comes from TCRdb applying MiXCR to the 5' RACE reads. Among over 500,000 distinct CDR3 sequences listed, around 50% were seen once. Input material: blood. The receptors derive from a woman at least 80 years old in good health.

The chain combines TRBV5-1 with TRBJ1-1, with 7 bases lining up with TRBD1. There are 14 residues in the CDR3. Germline V gene lookup returns CDR1 SGHRS and CDR2 YFSETQ. Trimming cost V 6 bases and J 2 bases; bases outside gene matches: 7. CDR3 DNA: TGCGCCAGCATCGTGACAGGGATCAACACTGAAGCTTTCTTT. It is translated as CASIVTGINTEAFF.

This chain joins TRBV9 and TRBJ2-1; TRBD2 aligns across 7 bases. The CDR3 has 15 amino acids. CDR1 and CDR2 from the germline V gene are SGDLS and YYNGEE. Trimming at V came to 5 bases and at J to 0 bases, leaving 5 bases not matched to a gene. In DNA form, the CDR3 reads TGTGCCAGCAGTTATACTAGCGACTCCTACAATGAGCAGTTCTTC. It codes for CASSYTSDSYNEQFF.

The chain uses TRBV6-2 or TRBV6-3 and TRBJ1-5, with TRBD1 matching 8 bases. V dropped 7 bases and J dropped 0; count of bases not matched to a gene: 8. Germline CDR1 reads MNHEY; CDR2 reads SVGEGT. The CDR3 consists of 16 residues. Here the CDR3 reads CASTHRGSYSNQPQHF. CDR3 DNA sequence: TGTGCCAGCACCCACAGGGGGTCTTATAGCAATCAGCCCCAGCATTTT.

This clonotype was found a few times. The J gene is TRBJ2-7, the V gene TRBV18, with no clear D. Trimming cost V 2 bases and J 2 bases, with 7 bases left between them. The CDR3 spans 13 residues. Germline CDR1 reads KGHSH; CDR2 reads LQKENI. The CDR3 DNA reads as TGTGCCAGCTCACCAAAGGAAGCCTACGAGCAGTACTTC. It is translated as CASSPKEAYEQYF.

The genes are TRBV18 and TRBJ2-1; D may match TRBD1 or TRBD2 (5 bases each). The CDR3 runs to 13 residues. The ends were cut back, 0 bases at V and 5 bases at J, with 5 bases in the middle. Germline V gene data show CDR1 as KGHSH and CDR2 as LQKENI. The CDR3 spells CASSPPGHNEQFF. Written as DNA, the CDR3 is TGTGCCAGCTCACCACCGGGACACAATGAGCAGTTCTTC.

CDR3 region: CSVRTYGYTF. The CDR3 DNA is TGCAGCGTACGGACGTATGGCTACACCTTC. The chain has TRBV29-1 and TRBJ1-2, with D uncertain. V was trimmed by 6 bases and J by 5 bases, leaving 7 bases between them. This CDR3 has 10 residues. Germline values: CDR1 SQVTM, CDR2 ANQGSEA.

On this clonotype itself: A much larger clone sits a single nucleotide away, making a read error possible. This chain links TRBV12-3 or TRBV12-4 with TRBJ1-1, with D possibly TRBD1 on 5 matching bases. This CDR3 has 16 amino acids. The CDR3 DNA is TGTGCCAGCAGCTACCGTTTAGGCCAGGGTAACACTGTAGCTTTCTTT. Protein sequence: CASSYRLGQGNTVAFF.

At least ten counts were recorded for this clonotype. V and J are TRBV14 and TRBJ2-1; the D gene is possibly TRBD1 (6 bases). Trimming shortened V by 6 bases and J by 15 bases, and 21 bases separated the two germline ends. CDR1 is SGHDN and CDR2 is FVKESK in the germline V gene. This CDR3 contains 13 residues. The CDR3 here is CASRGTGISAPFF. In DNA form, the CDR3 reads TGTGCCAGCAGGGGAACAGGGATTTCGGCGCCGTTCTTC. The variable domain in full, with the rest retrieved from reference TRBV14 and TRBJ2-1, is EAGVTQFPSHSVIEKGQTVTLRCDPISGHDNLYWYRRVMGKEIKFLLHFVKESKQDESGMPNNRFLAERTGGTYSTLKVQPAELEDSGVYFCASRGTGISAPFFGPGTRLTVL.

The chain combines TRBV29-1 with TRBJ2-7, with D possibly matching TRBD2 (6 bases). CDR1 SQVTM and CDR2 ANQGSEA come from the germline V gene. The CDR3 length is 14 residues. The ends were cut back, 7 bases at V and 10 bases at J, with 26 bases in the middle. This CDR3 reads CSGATAVTVGGQYF. The CDR3 DNA reads TGCAGCGGGGCGACAGCAGTAACAGTGGGAGGCCAGTACTTC.

This clonotype showed up many times. V is TRBV3-1 and J is TRBJ1-4; D uncertain. The CDR3 length is 12 residues. The V end was cut by 1 base, the J end by 10 bases, with 7 bases between. Germline V gene data show CDR1 as LGHDT and CDR2 as YNNKEL (reference sequence). The CDR3: CASSQAEGKLFF. DNA of the CDR3: TGTGCCAGCAGCCAAGCTGAGGGAAAACTGTTTTTT.